These 18 T cell receptor beta chains share one sample of origin, sequenced in a study of cytotoxic CD8 clonotypes in ibrutinib-treated CLL. Libraries were prepared by immunoSEQ multiplex PCR; TCRdb keeps only in-frame clonotypes and omits some of them. The repertoire holds 20,000 to 30,000 clones, with roughly two thirds as singletons. The source material was PBMCs, sampled at disease progression, from a patient treated with ibrutinib. These receptors were collected from a human donor with chronic lymphocytic leukemia.

This clone was recorded at least ten times. This rearrangement joins TRBV30 to TRBJ1-1; no clear D. The CDR3 is 12 residues long. V was cut by 4 bases and J by 7 bases, with 13 bases left in between. CDR1 and CDR2 from the germline V gene are GTSNPN and SVGIG (reference sequence). CDR3 protein: CAWIPGGVEAFF. The CDR3 DNA sequence: TGTGCCTGGATCCCGGGCGGGGTTGAAGCTTTCTTT. The whole variable domain, remainder taken from reference TRBV30 and TRBJ1-1, is SQTIHQWPATLVQPVGSPLSLECTVEGTSNPNLYWYRQAAGRGLQLLFYSVGIGQISSEVPQNLSASRPQDRQFILSSKKLLLSDSGFYLCAWIPGGVEAFFGQGTRLTVV.

The V gene is TRBV30, the J gene TRBJ2-5, with D tentatively TRBD2 (6 bases). This CDR3 is built from 16 residues. V lost 2 bases, J lost 7 bases, and 23 bases lay in between. Germline values: CDR1 GTSNPN, CDR2 SVGIG (reference sequence). The CDR3 nucleotides read TGTGCCTGGAGTCGCAGGGACTCATCCCCCGGGGGGACCCAGTACTTC. The encoded protein is CAWSRRDSSPGGTQYF.

The chain has TRBV19 and TRBJ1-4; D call uncertain. Germline V gene data show CDR1 as LNHDA and CDR2 as SQIVND (reference sequence). There are 13 residues in the CDR3. The germline V and J ends were trimmed by 11 bases and 6 bases, with 16 bases remaining between them. The CDR3 DNA sequence: TGTGCCCGTTGGAAGGTCGGGGATGAAAAACTGTTTTTT. Translating gives CARWKVGDEKLFF.

A few counts support this clone. V is TRBV18 and J is TRBJ1-3, with unresolved D. The ends were cut back, 2 bases at V and 8 bases at J, with 4 bases in the middle. This CDR3 is 11 amino acids long. Germline V gene data show CDR1 as KGHSH and CDR2 as LQKENI. The CDR3 sequence: CASSPGDTIYF. The CDR3 DNA is TGTGCCAGCTCACCAGGGGACACCATATATTTT.

This clone was recorded once. The gene calls are TRBV12-5 and TRBJ1-1; D unresolved. CDR3 size: 10 residues. Germline V gene sequence: CDR1 LGHNT, CDR2 FRNRAP. The germline V and J ends were trimmed by 8 bases and 8 bases, with 9 bases remaining between them. CDR3 region: CASLSREAFF. The CDR3 coding sequence is TGTGCTAGTCTTTCCCGAGAAGCTTTCTTT.

This clone was detected many times. This sequence joins TRBV4-1 and TRBJ1-1; D is unresolved. With 0 bases removed from V and 0 bases from J, the gap between germline ends came to 5 bases. The CDR3 covers 14 residues. Germline CDR1 and CDR2: MGHRA and YSYEKL. In nucleotides, the CDR3 is TGCGCCAGCAGCCAAGAATCCATGAACACTGAAGCTTTCTTT. As protein: CASSQESMNTEAFF.

The genes are TRBV29-1 and TRBJ2-7; 7 nucleotides agree with TRBD1. This CDR3 region has 13 residues. The V segment lost 2 bases and the J segment 6 bases; nucleotides outside the gene matches: 7. The germline V gene has CDR1 SQVTM and CDR2 ANQGSEA. This CDR3 is CSVERQGGGEQYF. For the CDR3, the DNA is TGCAGCGTTGAACGGCAAGGGGGCGGCGAGCAGTACTTC.

This clone was observed a handful of times. The chain recombines TRBV7-6 with TRBJ1-1; D is unclear. The CDR3 runs to 16 residues. Germline V gene data show CDR1 as SGHVS and CDR2 as FNYEAQ. Trimming cost V 0 bases and J 4 bases, with 15 bases left between them. The CDR3: CASSLAGLWSGTEAFF. The CDR3 region has the DNA TGTGCCAGCAGCTTAGCAGGCTTGTGGTCCGGCACTGAAGCTTTCTTT.

The chain recombines TRBV2 with TRBJ1-3; D is unclear. CDR3 length: 11 amino acids. The ends were cut back, 7 bases at V and 5 bases at J, with 6 bases in the middle. Germline CDR1 SNHLY, CDR2 FYNNEI. CDR3 sequence (DNA): TGTGCCAGCAACCTCCGAAACACCATATATTTT. Its translation is CASNLRNTIYF.

The CDR3 DNA is TGTGCCAGTGGAGACAGGGGACAAGAGACCCAGTACTTC. Residues: CASGDRGQETQYF. The chain has TRBV27 and TRBJ2-5, with 8 bases identical to TRBD1. The V gene's germline CDR1 is MNHEY and CDR2 SMNVEV (reference sequence). The CDR3 consists of 13 residues. The V segment lost 9 bases and the J segment 2 bases; nucleotides outside the gene matches: 5.

The chain has TRBV5-4 and TRBJ2-5; maybe TRBD2 (5 bases). V was clipped by 4 bases and J by 1 base, with 8 bases between them. CDR3 length: 13 residues. Germline CDR1 and CDR2: SGHNT and YYREEE (reference sequence). DNA for the CDR3: TGTGCCAGCAGCCAGCGGCTCCAAGAGACCCAGTACTTC. It translates to CASSQRLQETQYF.

This clone has just one count. The chain uses TRBV6-5 and TRBJ1-1; tentative D call: TRBD1 (6 bases). The V gene lost 8 bases and the J gene lost 3 bases, with 19 bases spanning the gap. Germline V gene data show CDR1 as MNHEY and CDR2 as SVGAGI. This CDR3 is 15 amino acids long. The CDR3 nucleotides read TGTGCCAGCCGTAATGGAGGGACACTTTACACTGAAGCTTTCTTT. The encoded protein is CASRNGGTLYTEAFF.

This chain connects TRBV7-3 to TRBJ1-1; TRBD1 aligns across 9 bases. V was clipped by 0 bases and J by 4 bases; unmatched bases: 6. Per germline, CDR1 SGHTA and CDR2 FQGTGA. The CDR3 contains 16 residues. The CDR3 is CASSLTRDRVGTEAFF. CDR3 bases: TGTGCCAGCAGCTTAACGAGGGACAGGGTCGGCACTGAAGCTTTCTTT.

This clone was detected a few times. V is TRBV30 and J is TRBJ2-2; D unresolved. Germline CDR1 and CDR2: GTSNPN and SVGIG (reference sequence). This CDR3 has 16 residues. The V end lost 1 base, the J end lost 4 bases, and 16 bases lay between the germline ends. The CDR3 is CAWSEDLLRGTGELFF. The DNA for the CDR3 is TGTGCCTGGAGTGAAGACTTGCTCCGTGGCACCGGGGAGCTGTTTTTT.

This clone was counted a few times. This CDR3 is CASSQQGTEAFF. The CDR3, as DNA: TGTGCCAGCAGCCAACAGGGCACTGAAGCTTTCTTT. V gene TRBV7-6 combines with J gene TRBJ1-1, with a weak D call TRBD1 (6 bases). Looked up from germline, CDR1 is SGHVS and CDR2 is FNYEAQ. The V and J ends lost 5 bases and 4 bases respectively, with 8 bases between them. The CDR3 sequence is 12 residues long.

The chain has TRBV7-2 and TRBJ1-5, with D maybe TRBD1 (5 bases). Between the trimmed V and J ends, which lost 3 bases and 8 bases, there was a span of 14 bases. The CDR3 totals 14 residues. Germline lookup yields CDR1 SGHTA and CDR2 FQGNSA. CDR3 coding DNA: TGTGCCAGCAGCTTGGGACTTTCCCCCGAGCCCCAGCATTTT. Amino acid sequence: CASSLGLSPEPQHF.

The chain uses TRBV5-4 and TRBJ2-5, with D unclear. CDR3 length: 15 residues. V lost 5 bases to trimming and J lost 3 bases, with 17 bases between them. Germline V CDR1 and CDR2: SGHNT, YYREEE (reference sequence). CDR3 in amino acids: CASSRRLAGEETQYF. The CDR3 DNA is TGTGCCAGCAGTCGACGCCTGGCAGGTGAAGAGACCCAGTACTTC.

The V call is TRBV6-5, the J call TRBJ1-1; TRBD1 might be the D (6 bases). Trimming took 3 bases from V and 3 from J, leaving 14 bases between them. This CDR3 is built from 15 residues. Germline-derived CDR1 and CDR2 are MNHEY and SVGAGI. CDR3: CASSYEWGRDTEAFF. DNA of the CDR3: TGTGCCAGCAGTTATGAATGGGGGCGGGACACTGAAGCTTTCTTT.